This TCR beta chain came from a study of T cell responses to AZD1222 COVID-19 vaccine. Regarding the study as a whole: With two AZD1222 doses given, Spike-specific TCR breadth and depth both rose. Just a handful of AZD1222 recipients tested seropositive at baseline. White British ancestry dominated among donors, who included more females, and clonal diversity was possibly underestimated.

About this clone itself: The antigen remains unidentified.

Trimming left V 2 bases short and J 6 bases short, with 16 bases between. Per the germline V gene, CDR1 is LGHDT and CDR2 is YNNKEL (reference sequence). The CDR3 length is 15 residues. The data were produced by immunoSEQ multiplex PCR, yet TCRdb's version contains in-frame clones alone and is incomplete. The sample includes approximately 120,000 clones, 88% of them seen just once. This receptor was identified in an adult in good health. The sample consisted of peripheral blood, taken on day 0 of MenACWY control vaccination. V and J are TRBV3-1 (or the pseudogene TRBV3-2) and TRBJ1-2; D uncertain. Here the CDR3 DNA reads TGTGCCAGCAGCCAAAACAGCGGAGGCCGGGATGGCTACACCTTC. Its translation: CASSQNSGGRDGYTF.